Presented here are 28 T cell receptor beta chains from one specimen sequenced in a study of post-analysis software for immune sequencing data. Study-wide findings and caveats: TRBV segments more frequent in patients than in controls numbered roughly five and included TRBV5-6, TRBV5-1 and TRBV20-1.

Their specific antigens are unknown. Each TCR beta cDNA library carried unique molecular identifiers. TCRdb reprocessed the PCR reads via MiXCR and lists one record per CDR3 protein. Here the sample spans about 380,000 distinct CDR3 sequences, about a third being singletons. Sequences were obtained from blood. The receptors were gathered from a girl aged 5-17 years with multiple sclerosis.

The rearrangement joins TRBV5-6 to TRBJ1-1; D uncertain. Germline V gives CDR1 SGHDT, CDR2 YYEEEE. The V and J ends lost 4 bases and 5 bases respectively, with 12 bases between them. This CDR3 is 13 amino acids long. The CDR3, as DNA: TGTGCCAGCAGCCGGGGAGCGGGGACTGAAGCTTTCTTT. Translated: CASSRGAGTEAFF.

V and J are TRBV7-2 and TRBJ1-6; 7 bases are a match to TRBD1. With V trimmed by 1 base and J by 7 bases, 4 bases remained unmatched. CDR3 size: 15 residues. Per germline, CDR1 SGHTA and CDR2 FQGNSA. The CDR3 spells CASSLGQGQNSPLHF. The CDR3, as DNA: TGTGCCAGCAGCTTAGGACAGGGTCAGAATTCACCCCTCCACTTT.

The CDR3 DNA reads TGTGCCAGCAGCCCGGACAGGGGAGAAAAACTGTTTTTT. Protein product: CASSPDRGEKLFF. This rearrangement joins TRBV7-2 to TRBJ1-4; 9 bases line up with TRBD1. CDR1 SGHTA and CDR2 FQGNSA come from the germline V gene. This CDR3 spans 13 amino acids. V shed 5 bases, J shed 8 bases, and the junction held 3 bases outside the gene matches. Together with reference TRBV7-2 and TRBJ1-4, the CDR3 gives the full variable domain: GAGVSQSPSNKVTEKGKDVELRCDPISGHTALYWYRQSLGQGLEFLIYFQGNSAPDKSGLPSDRFSAERTGGSVSTLTIQRTQQEDSAVYLCASSPDRGEKLFFGSGTQLSVL.

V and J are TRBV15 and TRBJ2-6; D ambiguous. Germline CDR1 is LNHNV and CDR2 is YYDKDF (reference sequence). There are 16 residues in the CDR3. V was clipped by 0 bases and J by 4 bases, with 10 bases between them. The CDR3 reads CATSRDVGSGANVLTF. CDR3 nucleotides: TGTGCCACCAGCAGAGATGTGGGAAGCGGGGCCAACGTCCTGACTTTC.

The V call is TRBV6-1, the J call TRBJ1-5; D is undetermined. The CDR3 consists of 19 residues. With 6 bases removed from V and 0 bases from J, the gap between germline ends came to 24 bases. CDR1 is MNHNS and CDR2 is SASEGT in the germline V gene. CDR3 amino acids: CASRSPAGSRLTSNQPQHF. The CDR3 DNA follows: TGTGCCAGCAGGTCCCCCGCCGGGTCCCGACTTACTAGCAATCAGCCCCAGCATTTT.

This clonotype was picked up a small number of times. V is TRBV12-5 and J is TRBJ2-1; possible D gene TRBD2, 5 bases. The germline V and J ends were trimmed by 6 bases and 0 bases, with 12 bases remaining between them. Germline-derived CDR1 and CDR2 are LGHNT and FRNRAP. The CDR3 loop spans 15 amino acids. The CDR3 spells CASGRTLLSYNEQFF. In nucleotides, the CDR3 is TGTGCTAGTGGCCGGACTCTACTCTCCTACAATGAGCAGTTCTTC. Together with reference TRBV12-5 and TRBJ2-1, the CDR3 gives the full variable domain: DARVTQTPRHKVTEMGQEVTMRCQPILGHNTVFWYRQTMMQGLELLAYFRNRAPLDDSGMPKDRFSAEMPDATLATLKIQPSEPRDSAVYFCASGRTLLSYNEQFFGPGTRLTVL.

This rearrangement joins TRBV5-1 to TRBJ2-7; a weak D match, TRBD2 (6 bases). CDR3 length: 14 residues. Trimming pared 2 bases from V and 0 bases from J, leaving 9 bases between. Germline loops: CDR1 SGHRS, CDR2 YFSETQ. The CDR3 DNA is TGCGCCAGCAGCTTCTCCGGGGGCTCCTACGAGCAGTACTTC. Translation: CASSFSGGSYEQYF. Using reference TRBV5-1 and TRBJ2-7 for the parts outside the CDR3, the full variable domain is KAGVTQTPRYLIKTRGQQVTLSCSPISGHRSVSWYQQTPGQGLQFLFEYFSETQRNKGNFPGRFSGRQFSNSRSEMNVSTLELGDSALYLCASSFSGGSYEQYFGPGTRLTVT.

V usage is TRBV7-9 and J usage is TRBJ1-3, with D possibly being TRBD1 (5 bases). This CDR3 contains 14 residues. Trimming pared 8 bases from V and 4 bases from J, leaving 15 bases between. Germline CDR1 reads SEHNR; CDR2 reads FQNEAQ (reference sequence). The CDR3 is CASDPAKGGNTIYF. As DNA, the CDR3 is TGTGCCAGCGATCCCGCCAAGGGGGGAAACACCATATATTTT. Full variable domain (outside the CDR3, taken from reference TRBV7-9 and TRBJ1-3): DTGVSQNPRHKITKRGQNVTFRCDPISEHNRLYWYRQTLGQGPEFLTYFQNEAQLEKSRLLSDRFSAERPKGSFSTLEIQRTEQGDSAMYLCASDPAKGGNTIYFGEGSWLTVV.

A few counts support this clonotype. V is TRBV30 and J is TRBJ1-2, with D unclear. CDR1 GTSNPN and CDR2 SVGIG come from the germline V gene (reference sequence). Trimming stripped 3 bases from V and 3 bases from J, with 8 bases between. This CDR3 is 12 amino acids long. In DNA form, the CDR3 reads TGTGCCTGGAGCACGGACGACTATGGCTACACCTTC. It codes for CAWSTDDYGYTF.

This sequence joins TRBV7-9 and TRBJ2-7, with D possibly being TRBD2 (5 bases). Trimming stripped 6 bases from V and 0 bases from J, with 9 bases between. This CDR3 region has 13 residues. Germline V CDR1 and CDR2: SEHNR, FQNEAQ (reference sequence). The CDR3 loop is CASSTRDSYEQYF. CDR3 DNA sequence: TGTGCCAGCAGTACTCGGGACTCCTACGAGCAGTACTTC.

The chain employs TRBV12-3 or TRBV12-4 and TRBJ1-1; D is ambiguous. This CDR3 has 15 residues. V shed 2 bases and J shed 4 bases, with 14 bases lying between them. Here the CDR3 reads CASSLLGSSPTEAFF. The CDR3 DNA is TGTGCCAGCAGTTTATTAGGCAGCTCCCCCACTGAAGCTTTCTTT.

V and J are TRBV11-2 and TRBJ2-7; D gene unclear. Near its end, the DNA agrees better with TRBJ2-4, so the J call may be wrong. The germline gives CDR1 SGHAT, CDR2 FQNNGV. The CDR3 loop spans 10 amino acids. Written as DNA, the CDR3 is TGTGCCAGCAGCTTGGGCATTCAGTACTTC. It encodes CASSLGIQYF.

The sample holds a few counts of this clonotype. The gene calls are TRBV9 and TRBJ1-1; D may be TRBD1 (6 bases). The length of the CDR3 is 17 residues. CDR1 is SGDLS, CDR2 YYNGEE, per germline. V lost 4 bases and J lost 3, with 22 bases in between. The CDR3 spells CASSPLGGVTGDTEAFF. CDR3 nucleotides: TGTGCCAGCAGCCCGTTAGGGGGGGTCACGGGGGACACTGAAGCTTTCTTT.

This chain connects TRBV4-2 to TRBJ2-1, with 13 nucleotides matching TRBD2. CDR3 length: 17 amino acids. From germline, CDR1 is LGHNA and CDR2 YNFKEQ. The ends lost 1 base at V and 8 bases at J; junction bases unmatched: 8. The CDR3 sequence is CASSQAVGTSGDDEQFF. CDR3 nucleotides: TGTGCCAGCAGCCAAGCGGTCGGGACTAGCGGGGACGATGAGCAGTTCTTC.

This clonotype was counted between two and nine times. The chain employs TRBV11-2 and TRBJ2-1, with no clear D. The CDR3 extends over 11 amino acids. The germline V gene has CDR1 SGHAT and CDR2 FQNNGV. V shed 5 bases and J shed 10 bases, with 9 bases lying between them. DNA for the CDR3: TGTGCCAGCAGCCTCTACCGAGAGCAGTTCTTC. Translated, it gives CASSLYREQFF.

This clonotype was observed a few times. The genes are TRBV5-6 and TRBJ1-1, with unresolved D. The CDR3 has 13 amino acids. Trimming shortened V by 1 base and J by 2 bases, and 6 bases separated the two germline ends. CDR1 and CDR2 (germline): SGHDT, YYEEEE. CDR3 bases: TGTGCCAGCAGCTTGAACAGTAACACTGAAGCTTTCTTT. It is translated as CASSLNSNTEAFF.

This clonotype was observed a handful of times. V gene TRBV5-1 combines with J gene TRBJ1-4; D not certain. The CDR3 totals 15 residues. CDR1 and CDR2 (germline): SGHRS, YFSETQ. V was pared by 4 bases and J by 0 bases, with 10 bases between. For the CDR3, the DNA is TGCGCCAGCAGCCCCTCAGGCTCAACTAATGAAAAACTGTTTTTT. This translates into CASSPSGSTNEKLFF.

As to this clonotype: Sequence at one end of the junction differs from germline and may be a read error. CDR3 residues: CAGSLAGLLQGPNEKLFF. For the CDR3, the DNA is TGTGCCGGCAGCTTAGCGGGTTTATTACAGGGACCTAATGAAAAACTGTTTTTT. The chain combines TRBV11-2 with TRBJ1-4, with a weak D call TRBD1 (6 bases). Germline V gene lookup returns CDR1 SGHAT and CDR2 FQNNGV. The CDR3 has 18 residues.

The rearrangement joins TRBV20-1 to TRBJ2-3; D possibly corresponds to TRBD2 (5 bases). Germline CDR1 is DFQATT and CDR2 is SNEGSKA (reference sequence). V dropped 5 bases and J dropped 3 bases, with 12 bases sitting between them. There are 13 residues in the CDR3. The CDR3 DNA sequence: TGCAGTGCTTTACTAGAGAAGACAGATACGCAGTATTTT. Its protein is CSALLEKTDTQYF.

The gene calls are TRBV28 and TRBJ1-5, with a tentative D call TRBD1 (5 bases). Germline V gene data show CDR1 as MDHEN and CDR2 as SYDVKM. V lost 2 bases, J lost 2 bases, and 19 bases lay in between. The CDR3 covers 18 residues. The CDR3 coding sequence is TGTGCCAGCAGTTTACGGAACCCAGGGTTATGGGGCAATCAGCCCCAGCATTTT. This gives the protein CASSLRNPGLWGNQPQHF.

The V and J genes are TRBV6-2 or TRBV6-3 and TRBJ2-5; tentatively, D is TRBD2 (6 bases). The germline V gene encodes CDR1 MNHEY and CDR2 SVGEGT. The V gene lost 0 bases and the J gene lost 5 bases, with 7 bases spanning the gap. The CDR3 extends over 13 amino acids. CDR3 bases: TGTGCCAGCAGTTACTCGCTAGCGGAGACCCAGTACTTC. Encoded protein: CASSYSLAETQYF.

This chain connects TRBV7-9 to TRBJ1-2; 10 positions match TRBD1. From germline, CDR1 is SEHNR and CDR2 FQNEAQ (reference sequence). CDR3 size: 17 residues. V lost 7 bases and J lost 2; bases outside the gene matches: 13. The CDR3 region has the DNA TGTGCCAGCACGCCGACAGGGGGCAGTTTACAAAACTATGGCTACACCTTC. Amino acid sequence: CASTPTGGSLQNYGYTF. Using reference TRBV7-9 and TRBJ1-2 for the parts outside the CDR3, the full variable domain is DTGVSQNPRHKITKRGQNVTFRCDPISEHNRLYWYRQTLGQGPEFLTYFQNEAQLEKSRLLSDRFSAERPKGSFSTLEIQRTEQGDSAMYLCASTPTGGSLQNYGYTFGSGTRLTVV.

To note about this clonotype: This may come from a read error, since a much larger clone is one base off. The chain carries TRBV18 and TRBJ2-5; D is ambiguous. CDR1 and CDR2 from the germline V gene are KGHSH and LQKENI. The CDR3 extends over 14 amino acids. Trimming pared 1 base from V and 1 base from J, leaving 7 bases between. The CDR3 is CASSPLTLQETQYF. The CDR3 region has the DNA TGTGCCAGCTCACCACTCACGCTCCAAGAGACCCAGTACTTC. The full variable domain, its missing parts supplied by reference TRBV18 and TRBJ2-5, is NAGVMQNPRHLVRRRGQEARLRCSPMKGHSHVYWYRQLPEEGLKFMVYLQKENIIDESGMPKERFSAEFPKEGPSILRIQQVVRGDSAAYFCASSPLTLQETQYFGPGTRLLVL.

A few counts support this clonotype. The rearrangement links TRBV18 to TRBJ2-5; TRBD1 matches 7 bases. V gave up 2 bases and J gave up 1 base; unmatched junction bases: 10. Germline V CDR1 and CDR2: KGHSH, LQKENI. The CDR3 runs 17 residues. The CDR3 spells CASSPSGNRGPQETQYF. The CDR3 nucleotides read TGTGCCAGCTCACCATCGGGAAACAGGGGACCCCAAGAGACCCAGTACTTC.

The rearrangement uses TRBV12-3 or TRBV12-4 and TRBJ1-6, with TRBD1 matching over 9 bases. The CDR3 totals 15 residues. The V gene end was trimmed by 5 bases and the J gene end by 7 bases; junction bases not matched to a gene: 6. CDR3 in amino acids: CASSGGQGGNSPLHF. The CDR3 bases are TGTGCCAGCAGTGGGGGACAGGGTGGAAATTCACCCCTCCACTTT.

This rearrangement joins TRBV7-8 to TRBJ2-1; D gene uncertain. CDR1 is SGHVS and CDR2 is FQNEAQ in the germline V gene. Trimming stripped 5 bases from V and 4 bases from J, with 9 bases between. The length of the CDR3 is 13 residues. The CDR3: CASSPDGYNEQFF. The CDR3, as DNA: TGTGCCAGCAGCCCCGACGGGTACAATGAGCAGTTCTTC.

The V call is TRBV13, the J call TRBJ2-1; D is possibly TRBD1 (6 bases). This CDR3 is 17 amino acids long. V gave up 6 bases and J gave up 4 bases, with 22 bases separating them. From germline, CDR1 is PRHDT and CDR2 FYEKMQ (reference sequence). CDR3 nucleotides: TGTGCCAGCAGTCGCAGCGTACCCGGGACAATTTACAATGAGCAGTTCTTC. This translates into CASSRSVPGTIYNEQFF.

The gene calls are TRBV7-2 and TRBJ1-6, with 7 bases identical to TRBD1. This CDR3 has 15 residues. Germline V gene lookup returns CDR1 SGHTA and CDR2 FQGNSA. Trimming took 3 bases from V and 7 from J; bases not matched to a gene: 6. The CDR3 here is CASSFRQGGNSPLHF. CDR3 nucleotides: TGTGCCAGCAGCTTCCGACAGGGTGGCAATTCACCCCTCCACTTT. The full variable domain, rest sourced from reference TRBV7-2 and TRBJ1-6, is GAGVSQSPSNKVTEKGKDVELRCDPISGHTALYWYRQSLGQGLEFLIYFQGNSAPDKSGLPSDRFSAERTGGSVSTLTIQRTQQEDSAVYLCASSFRQGGNSPLHFGNGTRLTVT.